The sample holds a few counts of the clone carrying this T cell receptor beta chain. Sequencing was performed with immunoSEQ multiplex PCR; in TCRdb, only in-frame clones are kept and a portion is missing. Seen here are 190,000 or so clones, around 83% observed once, and the top ten hold around 15%. The data were obtained in a study of cytomegalovirus exposure and HLA in healthy donors. V lost 6 bases, J lost 5 bases, and 13 bases stayed unmatched. The germline V gene encodes CDR1 MNHEY and CDR2 SVGAGI. The CDR3 has 15 amino acids. This chain uses TRBV6-5 with TRBJ2-7, with TRBD1 identical over 7 bases. Sequencing used PBMCs. This receptor was taken from a woman aged 25 to 39 in good health and CMV-seropositive. The CDR3 coding sequence is TGTGCCAGCAGACAAAACCGGGACAGAGAACACGAGCAGTACTTC. Translation: CASRQNRDREHEQYF.